Detailed here is one T cell receptor beta chain. The record originates from a study of shared clonotypes between healthy human individuals. The method was immunoSEQ multiplex PCR; TCRdb's version includes in-frame clones alone and lacks a portion of them. This sample has roughly 1,800,000 clones; approximately 94% occur once, and the top ten carry less than 1.5%. The naive CD8 subset, CD45RO-negative cells positively selected for CCR7, excluded terminally differentiated effector memory CD45RA+ cells. Sequencing was done on a sample of naive CD8+ T cells sorted from blood. This TCR derives from a man aged 18 to 30 in good health.

The CDR3 DNA reads TGCGCCAGCAGCGCCCGACTAGCGGGAGGGTACAATGAGCAGTTCTTC. Protein: CASSARLAGGYNEQFF. The J gene is TRBJ2-1, the V gene TRBV4-3; 14 bases agree with TRBD2. V was pared by 5 bases and J by 4 bases, with 4 bases of the junction left unmatched. There are 16 residues in the CDR3. The germline gives CDR1 LGHNA, CDR2 YSLEER.